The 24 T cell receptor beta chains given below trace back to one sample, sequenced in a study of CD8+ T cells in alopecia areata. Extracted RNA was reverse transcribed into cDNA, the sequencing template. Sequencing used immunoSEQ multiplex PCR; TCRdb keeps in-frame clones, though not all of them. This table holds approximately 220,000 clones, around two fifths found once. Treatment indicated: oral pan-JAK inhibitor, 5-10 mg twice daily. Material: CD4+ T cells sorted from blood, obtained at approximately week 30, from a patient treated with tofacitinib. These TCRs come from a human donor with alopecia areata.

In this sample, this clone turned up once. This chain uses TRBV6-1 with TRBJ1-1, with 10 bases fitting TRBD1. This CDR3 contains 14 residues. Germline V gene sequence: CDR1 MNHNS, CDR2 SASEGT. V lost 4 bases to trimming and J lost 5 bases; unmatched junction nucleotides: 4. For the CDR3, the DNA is TGTGCCAGCAGTGGGACAGGGGGAAGGACTGAAGCTTTCTTT. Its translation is CASSGTGGRTEAFF.

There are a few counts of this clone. CDR3 region: CASSLAGNTIYF. CDR3 in DNA: TGTGCCAGCAGCTTAGCGGGAAACACCATATATTTT. This chain uses TRBV7-2 with TRBJ1-3; D ambiguous. This CDR3 contains 12 residues. CDR1 and CDR2 (germline): SGHTA, FQGNSA. V shed 0 bases and J shed 4 bases, with 1 base lying between them.

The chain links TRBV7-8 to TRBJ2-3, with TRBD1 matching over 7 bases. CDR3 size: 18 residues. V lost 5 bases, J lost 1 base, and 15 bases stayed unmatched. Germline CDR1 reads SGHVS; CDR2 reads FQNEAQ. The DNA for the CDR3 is TGTGCCAGCAGCCCACCCCCCCGCCAGAGGGGGCGCACAGATACGCAGTATTTT. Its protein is CASSPPPRQRGRTDTQYF.

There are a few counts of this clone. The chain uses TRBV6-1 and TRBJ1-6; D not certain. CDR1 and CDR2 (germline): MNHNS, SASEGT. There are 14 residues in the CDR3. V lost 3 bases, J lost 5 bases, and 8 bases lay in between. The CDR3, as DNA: TGTGCCAGCAGTGAGGTCGGTGATAATTCACCCCTCCACTTT. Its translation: CASSEVGDNSPLHF.

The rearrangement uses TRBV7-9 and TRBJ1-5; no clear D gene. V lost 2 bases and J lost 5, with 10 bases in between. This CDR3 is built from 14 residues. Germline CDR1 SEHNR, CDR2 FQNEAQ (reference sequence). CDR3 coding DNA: TGTGCCAGCAGCTTATTTTCCGGGTATCAGCCCCAGCATTTT. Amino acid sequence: CASSLFSGYQPQHF.

DNA of the CDR3: TGTGCCAGCAGTCCCAGGACAGGGGATAATTCACCCCTCCACTTT. It translates to CASSPRTGDNSPLHF. V and J are TRBV6-1 and TRBJ1-6; 9 bases align to TRBD1. This CDR3 region has 15 residues. Trimming removed 5 bases from V and 5 bases from J; junction bases left unmatched: 4. Per germline, CDR1 MNHNS and CDR2 SASEGT.

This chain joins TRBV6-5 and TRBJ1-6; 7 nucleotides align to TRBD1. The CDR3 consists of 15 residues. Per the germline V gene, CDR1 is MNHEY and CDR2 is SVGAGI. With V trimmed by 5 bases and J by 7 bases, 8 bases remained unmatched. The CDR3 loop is CASSLTGTANSPLHF. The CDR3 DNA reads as TGTGCCAGCAGTCTAACCGGGACAGCGAATTCACCCCTCCACTTT.

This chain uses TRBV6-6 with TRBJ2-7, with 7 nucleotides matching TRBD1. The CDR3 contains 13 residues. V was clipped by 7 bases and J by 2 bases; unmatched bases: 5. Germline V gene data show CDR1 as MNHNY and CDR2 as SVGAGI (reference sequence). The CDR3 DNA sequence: TGTGCCAGCACAGGGGGAATCACCTACGAGCAGTACTTC. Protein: CASTGGITYEQYF.

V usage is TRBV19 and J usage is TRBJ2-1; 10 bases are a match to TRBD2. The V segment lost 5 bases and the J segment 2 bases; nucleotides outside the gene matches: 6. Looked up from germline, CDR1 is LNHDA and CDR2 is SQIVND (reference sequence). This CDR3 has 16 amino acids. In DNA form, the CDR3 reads TGTGCCAGTAGTCGTAGGAGCGGGGGGGCCTACAATGAGCAGTTCTTC. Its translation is CASSRRSGGAYNEQFF.

The CDR3 here is CASSSRSGGDKNEQFF. Written as DNA, the CDR3 is TGTGCCAGCAGCTCTCGATCCGGAGGGGATAAGAATGAGCAGTTCTTC. This chain joins TRBV7-9 and TRBJ2-1, with D tentatively TRBD2 (6 bases). Trimming took 4 bases from V and 7 from J, leaving 20 bases between them. The CDR3 contains 16 residues. Germline V gene lookup returns CDR1 SEHNR and CDR2 FQNEAQ (reference sequence).

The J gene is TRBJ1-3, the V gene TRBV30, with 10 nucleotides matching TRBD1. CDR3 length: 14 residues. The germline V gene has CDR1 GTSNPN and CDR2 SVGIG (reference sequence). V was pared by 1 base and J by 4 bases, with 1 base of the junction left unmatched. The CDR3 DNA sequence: TGTGCCTGGAGTGAGACAGGGGGCGGAAACACCATATATTTT. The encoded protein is CAWSETGGGNTIYF.

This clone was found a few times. The CDR3 sequence: CASSMYRKGDEQYF. The CDR3 region has the DNA TGTGCCAGTAGTATGTATCGTAAGGGGGACGAGCAGTACTTC. V usage is TRBV19 and J usage is TRBJ2-7, with D maybe TRBD1 (6 bases). This CDR3 has 14 residues. Trimming removed 3 bases at V and 5 bases at J, with 14 bases between. CDR1 and CDR2 from the germline V gene are LNHDA and SQIVND (reference sequence).

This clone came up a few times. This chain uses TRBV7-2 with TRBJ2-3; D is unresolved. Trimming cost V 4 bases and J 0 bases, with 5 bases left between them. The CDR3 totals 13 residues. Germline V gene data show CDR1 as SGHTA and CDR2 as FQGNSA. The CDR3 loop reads CASSSDSTDTQYF. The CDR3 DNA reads TGTGCCAGCAGCTCCGACAGCACAGATACGCAGTATTTT.

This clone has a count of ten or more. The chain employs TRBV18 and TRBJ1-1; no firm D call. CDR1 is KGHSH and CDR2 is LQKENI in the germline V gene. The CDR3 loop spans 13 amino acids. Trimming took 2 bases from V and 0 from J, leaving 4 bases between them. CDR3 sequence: CASSPGMNTEAFF. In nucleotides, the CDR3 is TGTGCCAGCTCACCAGGGATGAACACTGAAGCTTTCTTT.

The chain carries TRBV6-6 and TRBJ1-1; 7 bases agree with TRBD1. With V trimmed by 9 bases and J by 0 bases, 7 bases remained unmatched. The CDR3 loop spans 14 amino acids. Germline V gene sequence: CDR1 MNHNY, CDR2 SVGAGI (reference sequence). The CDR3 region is CASRGTDLNTEAFF. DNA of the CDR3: TGTGCCAGTAGAGGGACAGACCTGAACACTGAAGCTTTCTTT.

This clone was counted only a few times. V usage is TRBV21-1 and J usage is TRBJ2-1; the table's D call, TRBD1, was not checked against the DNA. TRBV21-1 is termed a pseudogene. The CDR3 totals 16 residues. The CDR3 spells CASRRRGGVIYNEQFF. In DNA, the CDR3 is TGTGCCAGCAGGAGGAGAGGGGGAGTGATCTACAATGAGCAGTTCTTC.

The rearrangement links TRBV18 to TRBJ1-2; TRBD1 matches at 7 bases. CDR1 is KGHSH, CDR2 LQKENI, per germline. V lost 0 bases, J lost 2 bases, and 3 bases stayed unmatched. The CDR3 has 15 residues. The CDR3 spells CASSPPETGNYGYTF. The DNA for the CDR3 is TGTGCCAGCTCACCACCGGAGACAGGGAACTATGGCTACACCTTC.

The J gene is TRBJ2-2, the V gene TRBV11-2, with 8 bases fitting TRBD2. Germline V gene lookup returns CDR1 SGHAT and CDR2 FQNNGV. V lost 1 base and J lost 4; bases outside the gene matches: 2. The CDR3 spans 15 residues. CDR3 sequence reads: CASSLAGGATGELFF. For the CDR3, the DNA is TGTGCCAGCAGCTTAGCGGGAGGGGCCACCGGGGAGCTGTTTTTT.

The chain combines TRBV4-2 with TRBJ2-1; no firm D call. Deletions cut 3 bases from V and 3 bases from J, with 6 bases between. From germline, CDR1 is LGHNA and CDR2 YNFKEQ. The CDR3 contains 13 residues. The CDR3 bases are TGTGCCAGCAGCCATAACAACTACAATGAGCAGTTCTTC. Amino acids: CASSHNNYNEQFF.

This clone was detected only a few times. The CDR3 spells CASSFHRGRETQYF. In DNA, the CDR3 is TGTGCCAGCAGTTTTCACAGGGGGCGGGAGACCCAGTACTTC. This chain connects TRBV6-6 to TRBJ2-5, with TRBD1 matching 9 bases. There are 14 residues in the CDR3. V lost 4 bases to trimming and J lost 5 bases; unmatched junction nucleotides: 5. Per the germline V gene, CDR1 is MNHNY and CDR2 is SVGAGI (reference sequence).

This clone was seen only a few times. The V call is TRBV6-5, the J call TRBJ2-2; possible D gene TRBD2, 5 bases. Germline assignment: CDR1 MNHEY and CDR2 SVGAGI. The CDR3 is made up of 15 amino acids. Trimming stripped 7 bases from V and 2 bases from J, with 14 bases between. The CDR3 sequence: CASTSLIGNTGELFF. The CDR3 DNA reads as TGTGCCAGCACTAGCCTGATCGGAAACACCGGGGAGCTGTTTTTT.

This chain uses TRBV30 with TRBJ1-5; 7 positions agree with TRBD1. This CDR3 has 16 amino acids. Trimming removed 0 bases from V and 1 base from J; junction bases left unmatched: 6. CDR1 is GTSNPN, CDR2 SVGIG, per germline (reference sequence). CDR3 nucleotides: TGTGCCTGGAGTGTACGCCAGGGGGTAAGCAATCAGCCCCAGCATTTT. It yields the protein CAWSVRQGVSNQPQHF. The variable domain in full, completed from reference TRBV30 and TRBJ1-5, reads SQTIHQWPATLVQPVGSPLSLECTVEGTSNPNLYWYRQAAGRGLQLLFYSVGIGQISSEVPQNLSASRPQDRQFILSSKKLLLSDSGFYLCAWSVRQGVSNQPQHFGDGTRLSIL.

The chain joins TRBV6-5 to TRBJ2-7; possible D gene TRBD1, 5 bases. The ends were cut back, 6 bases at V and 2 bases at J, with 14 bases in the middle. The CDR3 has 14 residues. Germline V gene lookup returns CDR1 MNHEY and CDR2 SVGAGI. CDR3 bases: TGTGCCAGCAGCTTTAACAGGATACCCTACGAGCAGTACTTC. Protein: CASSFNRIPYEQYF.

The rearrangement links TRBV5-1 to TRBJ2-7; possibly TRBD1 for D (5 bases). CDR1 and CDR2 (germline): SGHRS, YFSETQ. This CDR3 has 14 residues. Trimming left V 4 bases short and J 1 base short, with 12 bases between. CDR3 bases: TGCGCCAGCAGCACCCAACCAGGGTCCTACGAGCAGTACTTC. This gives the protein CASSTQPGSYEQYF.